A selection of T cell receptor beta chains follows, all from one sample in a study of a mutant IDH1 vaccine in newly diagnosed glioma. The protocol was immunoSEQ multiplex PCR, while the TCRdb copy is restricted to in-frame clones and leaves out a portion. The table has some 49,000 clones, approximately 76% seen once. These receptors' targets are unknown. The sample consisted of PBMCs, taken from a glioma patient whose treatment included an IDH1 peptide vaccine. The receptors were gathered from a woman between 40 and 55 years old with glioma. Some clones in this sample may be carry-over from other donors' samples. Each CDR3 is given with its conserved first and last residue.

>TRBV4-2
CASSQSLAGGTDTQYF
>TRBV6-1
CASSETGYNEQFF
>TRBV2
CASSSAGKLFF
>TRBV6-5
CASSLGGSGNTIYF
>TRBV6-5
CASSYGGGANTGELFF
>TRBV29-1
CSAQPISNTEAFF
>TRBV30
CAWSAGLRGGTEAFF
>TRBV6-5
CASSPMGGREKLFF
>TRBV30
CAWSNRGRVRETQYF
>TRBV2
CASYSAGELFF
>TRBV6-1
CASSDGTDLNEQFF
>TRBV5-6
CASSLGTGVFYEQYF
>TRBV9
CASNENRGGNYGYTF
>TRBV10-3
CAISSIEETQYF
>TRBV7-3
CASSLRRDRSKSPLHF
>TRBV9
CASSEGGTRSDTQYF
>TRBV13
CASSSRDNSYEQYF
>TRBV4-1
CASSQDRETPLHF
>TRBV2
CASSAGTSGGSQETQYF
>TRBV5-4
CASSFRESNYGYTF
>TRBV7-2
CASSLGPFYTF
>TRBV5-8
CASSSAYNSPLHF
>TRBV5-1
CASSPSSGAGETQYF
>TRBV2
CASSLSSGSLGEKLFF
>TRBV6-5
CASSYQGNYGYTF
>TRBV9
CASSLSGAPTDTQYF
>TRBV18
CASSPDQEYTEAFF
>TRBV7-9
CASSLSSNQPQHF
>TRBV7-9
CASSFPLGYQDEKLFF
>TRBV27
CASSIQGLGVNTEAFF
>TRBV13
CASSLGRGGGYTF
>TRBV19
CASSYRGDGYTF
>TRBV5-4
CASSLRDTRTPLHF
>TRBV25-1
CASSDPAGGGGGELFF
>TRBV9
CASSVGLGGSYSYEQYF
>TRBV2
CASSEAGLAGGKSEQFF
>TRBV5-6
CASSPMTGKAEAFF